Listed below are T cell receptor beta chains from one sample, sequenced in a study of T-cell memory formation after mild COVID-19. MiXCR, run by TCRdb on the 5' RACE reads, gives a single entry per CDR3 protein. The sample shows tens of thousands of distinct CDR3 sequences, around 9.5% of them seen only once. The specimen sequenced was PBMCs or a T cell subset sorted from them (not recorded which). The source of these receptors is a man aged 18 to 35 who had mild COVID-19 (a few samples of this study predate the infection). Cell type and time point are not known. The CDR3 runs from the conserved cysteine through the conserved F or W. Fields, in order: clone size, D gene, J gene, V gene, CDR3 DNA, CDR3 protein. A D gene is named only where the DNA matches it firmly. Not every row has a clone size; where given, it reads once, few, many or a size class.

clone_size: NA
d_call: NA
j_call: TRBJ2-5
v_call: TRBV5-5
cdr3_nt: TGTGCCAGCAGCGACGTCAGGGGAGGAGAGACCCAGTACTTC
cdr3_aa: CASSDVRGGETQYF

clone_size: NA
d_call: TRBD2
j_call: TRBJ2-5
v_call: TRBV4-3
cdr3_nt: TGCGCCAGCAGCCAAGGTCTAGCGGGGGGGCAAGAGACCCAGTACTTC
cdr3_aa: CASSQGLAGGQETQYF

clone_size: NA
d_call: NA
j_call: TRBJ2-1
v_call: TRBV5-6
cdr3_nt: TGTGCCAGCAGCTTCTTGGTGATCAGGGATGAGCAGTTCTTC
cdr3_aa: CASSFLVIRDEQFF

clone_size: many
d_call: TRBD2
j_call: TRBJ2-2
v_call: TRBV7-6
cdr3_nt: TGTGCCAGCAGCCGGACTAGCGGGGGGGCGCTGGGCACCGGGGAGCTGTTTTTT
cdr3_aa: CASSRTSGGALGTGELFF

clone_size: many
d_call: NA
j_call: TRBJ1-5
v_call: TRBV6-5
cdr3_nt: TGTGCCAGCAGCCCCGGGCCCGGCCAGCCCCAGCATTTT
cdr3_aa: CASSPGPGQPQHF

clone_size: many
d_call: NA
j_call: TRBJ2-5
v_call: TRBV12-3/TRBV12-4
cdr3_nt: TGTGCCAGCAGTTCCCAAGGGACCCAAGAGACCCAGTACTTC
cdr3_aa: CASSSQGTQETQYF

clone_size: few
d_call: NA
j_call: TRBJ2-1
v_call: TRBV7-9
cdr3_nt: TGTGCCAGCAACCCCGTGGGGGGCGTAGCCTACAATGAGCAGTTCTTC
cdr3_aa: CASNPVGGVAYNEQFF

clone_size: few
d_call: NA
j_call: TRBJ2-2
v_call: TRBV5-1
cdr3_nt: TGCGCCAGCAGCTTCAGGGGGGACACCGGGGAGCTGTTTTTT
cdr3_aa: CASSFRGDTGELFF

clone_size: few
d_call: NA
j_call: TRBJ2-7
v_call: TRBV5-1
cdr3_nt: TGCGCCAGCTTTGCCGGGACCTCATCCAGGGAGCAGTACTTC
cdr3_aa: CASFAGTSSREQYF

clone_size: many
d_call: NA
j_call: TRBJ2-5
v_call: TRBV5-1
cdr3_nt: TGCGCCAGCAGCTCCTCAGGATACCAAGAGACCCAGTACTTC
cdr3_aa: CASSSSGYQETQYF

clone_size: NA
d_call: NA
j_call: TRBJ2-3
v_call: TRBV6-1
cdr3_nt: TGTGCCAGCAGTGACCGCCAGCCAGATACGCAGTATTTT
cdr3_aa: CASSDRQPDTQYF